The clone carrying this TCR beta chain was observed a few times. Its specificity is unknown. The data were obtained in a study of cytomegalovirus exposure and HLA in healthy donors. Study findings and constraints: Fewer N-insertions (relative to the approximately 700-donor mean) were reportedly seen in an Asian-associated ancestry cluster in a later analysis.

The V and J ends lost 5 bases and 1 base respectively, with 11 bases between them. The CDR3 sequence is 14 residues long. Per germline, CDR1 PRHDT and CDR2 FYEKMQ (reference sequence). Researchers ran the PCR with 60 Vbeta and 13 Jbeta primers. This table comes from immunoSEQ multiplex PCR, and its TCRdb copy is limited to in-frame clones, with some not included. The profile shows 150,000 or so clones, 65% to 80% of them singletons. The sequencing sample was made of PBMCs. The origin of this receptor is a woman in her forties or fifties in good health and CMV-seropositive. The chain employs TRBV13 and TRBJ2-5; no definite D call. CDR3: CASSRLTGQETQYF. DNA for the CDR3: TGTGCCAGCAGCCGATTGACTGGCCAAGAGACCCAGTACTTC.